The next 10 T cell receptor beta chains were all read from a single sample in a study of T cells in Graves' hyperthyroidism and ophthalmopathy. RNA transcripts gave rise to amplified TCR beta CDR3 regions. The HTBI primer set drove a first-round RT-PCR of the TCR CDR3. TCRdb re-derived calls from the multiplex PCR reads in MiXCR, one entry per CDR3 protein. Of 490,000 or so distinct CDR3 sequences in the sample, 40% to 50% were seen once. Sequences were obtained from peripheral blood or thyroid tissue (not recorded which). The receptors were gathered from an adult woman with Graves' disease, either hyperthyroidism or ophthalmopathy (not recorded which).

As regards this clonotype: One end of the junction is discordant with germline, which a read error may explain. This chain joins TRBV10-3 and TRBJ2-7; 7 nucleotides agree with TRBD1. The CDR3 runs 13 residues. The germline CDR1 and CDR2 sequences are ENHRY and SYGVKD. The DNA of the CDR3 is TGTGCCTTCAGTTACGGACAGGACTACGAGCAGTACTTC. Encoded protein: CAFSYGQDYEQYF.

The chain links TRBV5-1 to TRBJ1-2, with 9 bases lining up with TRBD1. The CDR3 runs 14 residues. Trimming at V came to 4 bases and at J to 6 bases, leaving 7 bases not matched to a gene. The germline gives CDR1 SGHRS, CDR2 YFSETQ. CDR3 in DNA: TGCGCCAGCAGCCCCGGGACAGGGTACGATGGCTACACCTTC. Translated: CASSPGTGYDGYTF.

This clonotype was seen many times. This chain joins TRBV19 and TRBJ2-7, with 9 bases matching TRBD1. Germline values: CDR1 LNHDA, CDR2 SQIVND (reference sequence). V lost 6 bases to trimming and J lost 3 bases; unmatched junction nucleotides: 12. This CDR3 has 16 amino acids. The CDR3 reads CASRHTSDRGNYEQYF. CDR3 bases: TGTGCCAGTAGACACACCTCCGACAGGGGGAACTACGAGCAGTACTTC.

In its sample, this clonotype was seen many times. The rearrangement links TRBV24-1 to TRBJ2-5; 7 bases match TRBD2. Germline trimming cut 5 bases from V and 2 bases from J; bases unmatched to any gene: 7. This CDR3 is 15 amino acids long. CDR1 and CDR2 from the germline V gene are KGHDR and SFDVKD. The CDR3 DNA follows: TGTGCCACCAGTGCGGCTAGCGGACATCAAGAGACCCAGTACTTC. Amino acids: CATSAASGHQETQYF.

This clonotype was seen many times. The CDR3 region is CASNAQGDYGYTF. The CDR3 DNA follows: TGCGCCAGCAATGCTCAGGGGGACTATGGCTACACCTTC. The V gene is TRBV5-1, the J gene TRBJ1-2; TRBD1 agrees at 7 bases. The germline V gene has CDR1 SGHRS and CDR2 YFSETQ. V lost 6 bases to trimming and J lost 3 bases; unmatched junction nucleotides: 5. The CDR3 runs 13 residues.

This clonotype was counted a single time. The chain has TRBV4-1 and TRBJ1-3, with 11 bases identical to TRBD1. The CDR3 length is 18 residues. V dropped 5 bases and J dropped 2; count of bases not matched to a gene: 11. The V gene's germline CDR1 is MGHRA and CDR2 YSYEKL. CDR3 sequence (DNA): TGCGCCAGCAGCTCCGATCCCGGACAGGGGGCACCTGGAAACACCATATATTTT. As protein: CASSSDPGQGAPGNTIYF.

This chain uses TRBV28 with TRBJ1-2; D gene unclear. Germline V gene sequence: CDR1 MDHEN, CDR2 SYDVKM. V was shortened by 5 bases and J by 8 bases, with 12 bases between the two germline ends. The CDR3 runs 12 residues. CDR3 sequence reads: CASSAGLEGYTF. CDR3 nucleotide sequence: TGTGCCAGCAGTGCGGGCCTCGAGGGCTACACCTTC.

This clonotype was recorded many times. This sequence joins TRBV9 and TRBJ2-5; 8 bases line up with TRBD1. CDR1 is SGDLS and CDR2 is YYNGEE in the germline V gene. Trimming cost V 0 bases and J 3 bases; bases outside gene matches: 1. CDR3 length equals 14 residues. CDR3 sequence reads: CASSVGQGKETQYF. The DNA for the CDR3 is TGTGCCAGCAGCGTAGGACAGGGGAAAGAGACCCAGTACTTC. Combining the CDR3 with reference TRBV9 and TRBJ2-5 gives the whole variable domain DSGVTQTPKHLITATGQRVTLRCSPRSGDLSVYWYQQSLDQGLQFLIQYYNGEERAKGNILERFSAQQFPDLHSELNLSSLELGDSALYFCASSVGQGKETQYFGPGTRLLVL.

This clonotype was observed many times. The rearrangement uses TRBV19 and TRBJ2-7, with TRBD1 identical over 9 bases. The trim removed 10 bases at V and 4 bases at J, leaving 11 bases unmatched. The CDR3 totals 14 residues. Germline V gives CDR1 LNHDA, CDR2 SQIVND (reference sequence). Here the CDR3 DNA reads TGTGCCACAAGGGGACAGGGTAGAATGTACGAGCAGTACTTC. The encoded protein is CATRGQGRMYEQYF. Full variable domain (rest looked up from reference TRBV19 and TRBJ2-7): DGGITQSPKYLFRKEGQNVTLSCEQNLNHDAMYWYRQDPGQGLRLIYYSQIVNDFQKGDIAEGYSVSREKKESFPLTVTSAQKNPTAFYLCATRGQGRMYEQYFGPGTRLTVT.

The chain employs TRBV7-3 and TRBJ2-2; TRBD2 matches at 7 bases. This CDR3 comprises 16 residues. V lost 5 bases to trimming and J lost 7 bases; unmatched junction nucleotides: 13. Per the germline V gene, CDR1 is SGHTA and CDR2 is FQGTGA. The CDR3 DNA follows: TGTGCCAGCAGCCCTCGGGGAGGGCGGTTTGGCGGGGAGCTGTTTTTT. Protein product: CASSPRGGRFGGELFF.